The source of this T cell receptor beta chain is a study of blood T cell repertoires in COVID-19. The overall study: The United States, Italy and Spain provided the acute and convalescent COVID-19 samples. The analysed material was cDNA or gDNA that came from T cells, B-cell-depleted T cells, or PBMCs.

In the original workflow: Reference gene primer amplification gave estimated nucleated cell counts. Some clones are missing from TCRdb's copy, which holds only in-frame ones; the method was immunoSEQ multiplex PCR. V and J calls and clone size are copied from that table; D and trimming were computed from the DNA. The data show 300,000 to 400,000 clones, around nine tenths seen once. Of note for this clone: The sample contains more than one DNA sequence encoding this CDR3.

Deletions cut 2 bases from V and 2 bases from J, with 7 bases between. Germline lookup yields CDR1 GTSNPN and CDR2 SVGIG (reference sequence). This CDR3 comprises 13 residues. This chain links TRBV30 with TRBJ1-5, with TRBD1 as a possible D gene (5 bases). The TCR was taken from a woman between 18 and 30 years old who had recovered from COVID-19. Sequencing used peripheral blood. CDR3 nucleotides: TGTGCCTGGAGTAAAGGGGGCAATCAGCCCCAGCATTTT. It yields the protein CAWSKGGNQPQHF. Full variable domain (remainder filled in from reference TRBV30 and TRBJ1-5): SQTIHQWPATLVQPVGSPLSLECTVEGTSNPNLYWYRQAAGRGLQLLFYSVGIGQISSEVPQNLSASRPQDRQFILSSKKLLLSDSGFYLCAWSKGGNQPQHFGDGTRLSIL.